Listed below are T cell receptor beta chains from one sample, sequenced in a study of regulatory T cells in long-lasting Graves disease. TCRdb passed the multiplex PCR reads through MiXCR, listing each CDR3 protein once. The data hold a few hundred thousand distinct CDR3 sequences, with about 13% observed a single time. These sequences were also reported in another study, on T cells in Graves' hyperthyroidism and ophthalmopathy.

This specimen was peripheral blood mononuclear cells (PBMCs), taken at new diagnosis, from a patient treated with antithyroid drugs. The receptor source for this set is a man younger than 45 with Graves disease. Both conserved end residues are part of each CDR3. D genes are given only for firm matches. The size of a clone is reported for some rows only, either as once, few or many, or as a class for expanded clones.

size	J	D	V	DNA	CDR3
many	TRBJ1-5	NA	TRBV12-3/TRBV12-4	TGTGCCAGCAGTTTTAGTCAGGGGTTCCAGCCCCAGCATTTT	CASSFSQGFQPQHF
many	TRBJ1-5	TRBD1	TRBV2	TGTGCCAGCAGTTTGACAGGGAATGGCAATCAGCCCCAGCATTTT	CASSLTGNGNQPQHF
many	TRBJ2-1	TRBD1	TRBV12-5	TGTGCTACTCAAGACAGGGCAAACAATGAGCAGTTCTTC	CATQDRANNEQFF
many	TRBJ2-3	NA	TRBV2	TGTGCCAGCAGTGAAGGGAGGTCGACTAGCACAGATACGCAGTATTTT	CASSEGRSTSTDTQYF
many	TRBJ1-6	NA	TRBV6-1	TGTGCCAGCACCGCACACGGGGTTGGTGGCGATTCACCCCTCCACTTT	CASTAHGVGGDSPLHF
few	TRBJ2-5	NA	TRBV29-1	TGCAGCGTTGGCTGGCTCCATCTTATAGAGACCCAGTACTTC	CSVGWLHLIETQYF
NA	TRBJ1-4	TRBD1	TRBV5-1	TGCGCCAGCAGTAATTCGGCCGGGACAGGGGAGGAAAAACTGTTTTTT	CASSNSAGTGEEKLFF
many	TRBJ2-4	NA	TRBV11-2	TGTGCCAGCAGCTTACCTCGGGGGTACATTCAGTACTTC	CASSLPRGYIQYF
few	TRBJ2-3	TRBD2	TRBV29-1	TGCAGCGTTCGTCTAGCGGGAGCCCCAAATACGCAGTATTTT	CSVRLAGAPNTQYF
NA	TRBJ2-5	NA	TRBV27	TGTGCCAGCAGTCAGAGACAGGACCAAGAGACCCAGTACTTC	CASSQRQDQETQYF
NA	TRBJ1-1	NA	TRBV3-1	TGTGCCAGCAGTCCGACAGCCATGAACACTGAAGCTTTCTTT	CASSPTAMNTEAFF
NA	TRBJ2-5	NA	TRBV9	TGTGCCAGCAGCGTAACACCCAACAACCAAGAGACCCAGTACTTC	CASSVTPNNQETQYF
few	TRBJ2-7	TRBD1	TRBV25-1	TGTGCCAGCGGGCCCGGGACAGGGGGTTACGAGCAGTACTTC	CASGPGTGGYEQYF
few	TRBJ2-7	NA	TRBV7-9	TGTGCCAGCAGCATAATTAACTCCTACGAGCAGTACTTC	CASSIINSYEQYF
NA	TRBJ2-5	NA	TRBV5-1	TGCGCCAGCAGGCGGTCCCAAGAGACCCAGTACTTC	CASRRSQETQYF
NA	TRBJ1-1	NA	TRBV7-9	TGTGCCAGCAGCTCCCTCTCCCGGAAAATCACTACTGAAGCTTTCTTT	CASSSLSRKITTEAFF
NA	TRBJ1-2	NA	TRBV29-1	TGCAGCGTGCAAGCGGGGGGGGGGGTCGAGGACTATGGCTACACCTTC	CSVQAGGGVEDYGYTF
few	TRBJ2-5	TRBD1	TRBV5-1	TGCGCCAGCAGCTTGCGCAGGGGGGAGACCCAGTACTTC	CASSLRRGETQYF
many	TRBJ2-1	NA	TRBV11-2	TGTGCCAGCAGGTCGATAGGGTCCTACAATGAGCAGTTCTTC	CASRSIGSYNEQFF
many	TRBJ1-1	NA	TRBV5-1	TGCGCCAGCAGCTTGGAGGGAAAGCAGGGCTACGCTGAAGCTTTCTTT	CASSLEGKQGYAEAFF
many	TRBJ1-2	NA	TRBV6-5	TGTGCCAGCAGTTCCAAACCGAGGGGTCGGGGCTATGGCTACACCTTC	CASSSKPRGRGYGYTF
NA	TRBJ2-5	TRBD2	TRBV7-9	TGTGCCAGCAGCCTCCTCCATCCGGGAGGATACGAAGAGACCCAGTACTTC	CASSLLHPGGYEETQYF
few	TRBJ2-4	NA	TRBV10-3	TGTGCCATCAGTGCTACCTCGGGACCCCAAGCCAAAAACATTCAGTACTTC	CAISATSGPQAKNIQYF
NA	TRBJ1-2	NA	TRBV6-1	TGTGCCAGCAGCGAAAAGGGCTCAAGGTATGGCTACACCTTC	CASSEKGSRYGYTF
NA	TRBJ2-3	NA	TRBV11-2	TGTGCCAGCAGCTTCGTTAGCACAGATACGCAGTATTTT	CASSFVSTDTQYF
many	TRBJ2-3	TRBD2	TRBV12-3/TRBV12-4	TGTGCCAGCACCCCCCTAGCGGGAGAGTCGGATACGCAGTATTTT	CASTPLAGESDTQYF
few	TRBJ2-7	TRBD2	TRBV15	TGTGCCACCAGCAGAGTGGGGACTAGCGGCTTGGTCGAGCAGTACTTC	CATSRVGTSGLVEQYF
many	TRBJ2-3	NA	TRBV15	TGTGCCACCAGCAGGATGGTGGGAGGAGGAGATACGCAGTATTTT	CATSRMVGGGDTQYF
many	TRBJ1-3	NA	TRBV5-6	TGTGCCAGCAGCTTAGGCGGACGCCTTGGAAACACCATATATTTT	CASSLGGRLGNTIYF
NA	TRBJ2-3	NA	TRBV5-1	TGCGCCAGCAGCCTAACTAGCTGGAGGGCCGCAGATACGCAGTATTTT	CASSLTSWRAADTQYF
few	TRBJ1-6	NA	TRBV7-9	TGTGCCAGCAGCGCGTTATCTAATTCACCCCTCCACTTT	CASSALSNSPLHF
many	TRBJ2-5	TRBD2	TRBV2	TGTGCCAGCAGTCCCGGGACTACCAACCAAGAGACCCAGTACTTC	CASSPGTTNQETQYF
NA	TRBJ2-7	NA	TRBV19	TGTGCCAGTAGTCTCGTAGCGGCAGCCTACGAGCAGTACTTC	CASSLVAAAYEQYF
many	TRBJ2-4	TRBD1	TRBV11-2	TGTGCCAGCAGCGGCACCGGGGACAGGGAAAACATTCAGTACTTC	CASSGTGDRENIQYF
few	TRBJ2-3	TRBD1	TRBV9	TGTGCCAGCAGCGTCGGGACAGTTAGCACAGATACGCAGTATTTT	CASSVGTVSTDTQYF
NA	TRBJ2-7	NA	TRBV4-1	TGCGCCAGCAGCTTTCAAAGGGCAGACTCCTACGAGCAGTACTTC	CASSFQRADSYEQYF
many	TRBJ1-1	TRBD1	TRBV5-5	TGTGCCAGCAGCTTCGCGACAGGGGGCGCGGGCACTGAAGCTTTCTTT	CASSFATGGAGTEAFF